The present TCR beta chain was sequenced within a study of OX40 agonist ivuxolimab in advanced cancers. The wider study: Those treated in dose escalation had hepatocellular carcinoma, melanoma, renal cell cancer or head and neck cancer.

TCRdb keeps only in-frame clones here, not all; method: immunoSEQ multiplex PCR. This sample yields 50,000 to 75,000 clones, of which more than 80% are seen a single time; roughly 5.1% belongs to the top ten. The V segment lost 3 bases and the J segment 6 bases; nucleotides outside the gene matches: 5. The germline gives CDR1 LNHDA, CDR2 SQIVND (reference sequence). The CDR3 runs 14 residues. The receptor was isolated from an adult with an advanced solid tumor such as melanoma, head and neck, liver or kidney cancer. This specimen was CD4+ or CD8+ T cells sorted from blood, taken in a trial of the OX40 agonist ivuxolimab. The chain couples TRBV19 to TRBJ1-2; TRBD1 matches at 9 bases. The chain's CDR3 is CASSIRDRVHGYTF. CDR3 DNA sequence: TGTGCCAGTAGTATCCGGGACAGGGTCCATGGCTACACCTTC.